This T cell receptor (beta chain) was found in a study of blood T cell repertoires in COVID-19. The CDR3 extends over 15 amino acids. Germline values: CDR1 MNHEY, CDR2 SVGEGT. The V segment lost 5 bases and the J segment 1 base; nucleotides outside the gene matches: 6. The repertoire was sequenced with immunoSEQ multiplex PCR; TCRdb's copy has only in-frame clones and lacks some. Of roughly 250,000 clones in the sample, around 90% were seen once. This receptor was taken from a woman aged 45-65 years who had recovered from COVID-19. The chain has TRBV6-2 or TRBV6-3 and TRBJ2-7; 9 positions agree with TRBD1. Material: PBMCs or T cells enriched from blood (not recorded which). CDR3 loop: CASSPTGGHSYEQYF. CDR3 nucleotide sequence: TGTGCCAGCAGTCCAACAGGGGGCCATTCCTACGAGCAGTACTTC.